Presented here are 19 T cell receptor beta chains from one specimen sequenced in a study of blood T cell repertoires in COVID-19. Here immunoSEQ multiplex PCR was the method, and the copy in TCRdb shows in-frame clones only, minus some. The table has 250,000 to 300,000 clones, about 82% seen once; the top ten hold more than 4.5%. Source material: peripheral blood. The origin of the receptors is a man aged 50-59 years with active or convalescent COVID-19.

The rearrangement joins TRBV6-5 to TRBJ1-1, with D possibly matching TRBD1 (6 bases). Trimming took off 7 bases at V and 6 bases at J, with 15 bases between the two ends. From germline, CDR1 is MNHEY and CDR2 SVGAGI. The CDR3 extends over 13 amino acids. The CDR3 is CASNNRVYAEAFF. DNA for the CDR3: TGTGCCAGCAATAACAGGGTATACGCTGAAGCTTTCTTT.

This chain joins TRBV15 and TRBJ2-1, with 10 bases that match TRBD2. The CDR3 sequence is 17 residues long. Germline CDR1 is LNHNV and CDR2 is YYDKDF (reference sequence). Unmatched junction bases numbered 10, after V lost 0 bases and J lost 8 bases. CDR3 DNA sequence: TGTGCCACCAGCAGAGATATCAGCGGGAGGGCCGTCGATGAGCAGTTCTTC. The encoded protein is CATSRDISGRAVDEQFF.

This rearrangement joins TRBV25-1 to TRBJ2-4; 7 nucleotides agree with TRBD1. Germline V gene lookup returns CDR1 MGHDK and CDR2 SYGVNS. CDR3 length equals 16 residues. V gave up 4 bases and J gave up 5 bases; unmatched junction bases: 11. The CDR3 nucleotides read TGTGCCAGCAGTGGGGGAAGGGGACAGCCGGAAAACATTCAGTACTTC. This codes for CASSGGRGQPENIQYF.

The CDR3 sequence is CASSLAPGTGGAYYYEQYF. CDR3 nucleotides: TGTGCCAGCAGCTTGGCCCCTGGGACAGGGGGCGCCTACTACTACGAGCAGTACTTC. This rearrangement joins TRBV5-6 to TRBJ2-7, with 12 bases that match TRBD1. After removal of 0 bases from V and 3 bases from J, the junction contained 13 bases not matched to a gene. CDR1 is SGHDT and CDR2 is YYEEEE in the germline V gene. The CDR3 is 19 amino acids.

V gene TRBV7-7 combines with J gene TRBJ2-7, with D unclear. The germline CDR1 and CDR2 sequences are SSHAT and FNYEAQ (reference sequence). The CDR3 contains 14 residues. The ends were cut back, 5 bases at V and 2 bases at J, with 13 bases in the middle. CDR3: CASSPLRSPYEQYF. CDR3 sequence (DNA): TGTGCCAGCAGCCCCCTAAGATCCCCCTACGAGCAGTACTTC.

This chain uses TRBV7-9 with TRBJ1-1; a weak D match, TRBD1 (5 bases). In germline, CDR1 is SEHNR, CDR2 FQNEAQ (reference sequence). CDR3 length equals 12 residues. V was pared by 5 bases and J by 8 bases, with 12 bases between. CDR3 sequence: CASSPMTVEAFF. CDR3 DNA: TGTGCCAGCAGCCCGATGACAGTAGAAGCTTTCTTT.

This clone occurred once. The V and J genes are TRBV7-9 and TRBJ2-7; D not certain. The germline gives CDR1 SEHNR, CDR2 FQNEAQ (reference sequence). The CDR3 covers 15 residues. The ends were cut back, 3 bases at V and 6 bases at J, with 18 bases in the middle. CDR3 DNA: TGTGCCAGCAGCTTGGTCGGAGTACTATCGCTCGAGCAGTACTTC. Protein: CASSLVGVLSLEQYF.

The chain employs TRBV7-8 and TRBJ2-7, with 9 positions matching TRBD2. Germline V gives CDR1 SGHVS, CDR2 FQNEAQ. The CDR3 has 16 amino acids. The V and J ends lost 7 bases and 1 base, in that order; junction bases with no gene match: 11. The CDR3 loop is CASTLGGGRGSYEQYF. CDR3 DNA sequence: TGTGCCAGCACCCTAGGGGGCGGGAGGGGGTCCTACGAGCAGTACTTC.

The chain uses TRBV28 and TRBJ1-2; unclear D gene. Per germline, CDR1 MDHEN and CDR2 SYDVKM. CDR3 size: 14 residues. V lost 3 bases, J lost 8 bases, and 16 bases lay in between. DNA of the CDR3: TGTGCCAGCAGTTTCGGCCTGGGAGGCAGGGGCTACACCTTC. It specifies CASSFGLGGRGYTF.

This clone was observed a single time. The chain links TRBV24-1 to TRBJ2-1; TRBD1 matches at 11 bases. J lost 9 bases, V lost 3 bases, and 6 bases had no gene match. CDR1 KGHDR and CDR2 SFDVKD come from the germline V gene. The CDR3 is 15 amino acids. The CDR3 DNA is TGTGCCACCAGTGATCCGGGACAGGGGGTTAGTGAGCAGTTCTTC. It codes for CATSDPGQGVSEQFF.

The genes are TRBV5-4 and TRBJ2-3, with 8 bases aligning to TRBD2. V was clipped by 0 bases and J by 5 bases; unmatched bases: 8. From germline, CDR1 is SGHNT and CDR2 YYREEE (reference sequence). The CDR3 length is 16 residues. The CDR3 nucleotides are TGTGCCAGCAGCTTGGCCGGGCGGGGGGCCCGAGATACGCAGTATTTT. The encoded protein is CASSLAGRGARDTQYF.

The J gene is TRBJ2-7, the V gene TRBV28; 9 nucleotides align to TRBD2. CDR1 is MDHEN, CDR2 SYDVKM, per germline. The CDR3 spans 17 residues. J was trimmed by 4 bases and V by 3 bases; bases with no gene match: 13. The CDR3 region has the DNA TGTGCCAGCAGTTTCATCGGCGGGAGGGCCATTATTTACGAGCAGTACTTC. This sequence encodes CASSFIGGRAIIYEQYF. The whole variable domain, filled in from reference TRBV28 and TRBJ2-7, reads DVKVTQSSRYLVKRTGEKVFLECVQDMDHENMFWYRQDPGLGLRLIYFSYDVKMKEKGDIPEGYSVSREKKERFSLILESASTNQTSMYLCASSFIGGRAIIYEQYFGPGTRLTVT.

This clone was observed a handful of times. The V gene is TRBV2, the J gene TRBJ1-6; 8 nucleotides match TRBD1. Losses at the gene ends were 4 bases for V and 6 bases for J; bases not matched to a gene: 5. Germline V lookup: CDR1 SNHLY, CDR2 FYNNEI. This CDR3 spans 15 amino acids. CDR3 sequence (DNA): TGTGCCAGCAGTGTCGGGACAGGTCTTAATTCACCCCTCCACTTT. Translated: CASSVGTGLNSPLHF.

This clone was detected only a few times. This chain links TRBV28 with TRBJ2-3, with D possibly TRBD2 on 5 matching bases. This CDR3 is 15 amino acids long. Trimming cost V 8 bases and J 2 bases, with 17 bases left between them. Germline V lookup: CDR1 MDHEN, CDR2 SYDVKM. CDR3 sequence reads: CASRAAGPTTDTQYF. In DNA, the CDR3 is TGTGCCAGCCGGGCGGCGGGCCCGACCACAGATACGCAGTATTTT.

This chain joins TRBV18 and TRBJ1-1; D gene ambiguous. There are 13 residues in the CDR3. V lost 3 bases, J lost 3 bases, and 8 bases lay in between. Per germline, CDR1 KGHSH and CDR2 LQKENI. Here the CDR3 DNA reads TGTGCCAGCTCACCTCCCCCAGACACTGAAGCTTTCTTT. Residues: CASSPPPDTEAFF.

The J gene is TRBJ2-1, the V gene TRBV2; no firm D call. V was clipped by 4 bases and J by 0 bases, with 10 bases between them. The CDR3 runs to 15 residues. Germline V CDR1 and CDR2: SNHLY, FYNNEI. The CDR3 loop reads CASSGTESSYNEQFF. The DNA for the CDR3 is TGTGCCAGCAGTGGAACAGAGAGCTCCTACAATGAGCAGTTCTTC.

The V gene is TRBV12-3 or TRBV12-4, the J gene TRBJ2-1; TRBD2 matches at 7 bases. The V and J ends lost 5 bases and 7 bases, in that order; junction bases with no gene match: 2. The CDR3 consists of 12 residues. CDR3 sequence (DNA): TGTGCCAGCAGTGTGGGAGGGAATGAGCAGTTCTTC. It encodes CASSVGGNEQFF.

This sequence joins TRBV30 and TRBJ1-3; D perhaps matches TRBD1 (5 bases). Trimming cost V 0 bases and J 3 bases, with 9 bases left between them. Germline V lookup: CDR1 GTSNPN, CDR2 SVGIG (reference sequence). CDR3 size: 14 residues. The chain's CDR3 is CAWSVWGGGNTIYF. CDR3 in DNA: TGTGCCTGGAGTGTATGGGGGGGTGGAAACACCATATATTTT. Full variable domain (remainder filled in from reference TRBV30 and TRBJ1-3): SQTIHQWPATLVQPVGSPLSLECTVEGTSNPNLYWYRQAAGRGLQLLFYSVGIGQISSEVPQNLSASRPQDRQFILSSKKLLLSDSGFYLCAWSVWGGGNTIYFGEGSWLTVV.

The chain combines TRBV18 with TRBJ2-5; 7 positions agree with TRBD2. The CDR3 is 15 residues long. The junction had 12 bases not matched to a gene; V was cut back by 6 bases and J by 5 bases. Germline V gives CDR1 KGHSH, CDR2 LQKENI. This CDR3 reads CASSPLAGVAETQYF. The CDR3 nucleotides are TGTGCCAGCTCCCCTTTGGCGGGAGTGGCCGAGACCCAGTACTTC.